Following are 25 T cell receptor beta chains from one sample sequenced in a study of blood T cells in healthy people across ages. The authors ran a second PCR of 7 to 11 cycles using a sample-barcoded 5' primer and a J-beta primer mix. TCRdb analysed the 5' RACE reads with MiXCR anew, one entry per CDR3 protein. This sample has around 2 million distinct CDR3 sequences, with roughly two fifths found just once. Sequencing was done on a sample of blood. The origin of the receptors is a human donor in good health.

CDR3 DNA sequence: TGTGCCAGCAGCTCGGGACAAGCGTATAATTCACCCCTCCACTTT. The encoded protein is CASSSGQAYNSPLHF. V usage is TRBV7-9 and J usage is TRBJ1-6, with a weak D call TRBD1 (6 bases). V was cut by 4 bases and J by 4 bases, with 11 bases left in between. This CDR3 region has 15 residues. The germline V gene has CDR1 SEHNR and CDR2 FQNEAQ (reference sequence).

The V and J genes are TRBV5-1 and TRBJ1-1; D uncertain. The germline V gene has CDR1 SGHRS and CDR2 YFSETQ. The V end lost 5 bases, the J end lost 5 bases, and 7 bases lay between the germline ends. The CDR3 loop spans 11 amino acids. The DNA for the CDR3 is TGCGCCAGCAGGTTCGAAACTGAAGCTTTCTTT. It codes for CASRFETEAFF.

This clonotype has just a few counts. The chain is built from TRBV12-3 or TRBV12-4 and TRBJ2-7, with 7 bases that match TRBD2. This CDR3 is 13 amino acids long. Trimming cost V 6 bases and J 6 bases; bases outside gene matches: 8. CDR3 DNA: TGTGCCAGCAGGCCTAGCGGTTCCGGCGAGCAGTACTTC. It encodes CASRPSGSGEQYF.

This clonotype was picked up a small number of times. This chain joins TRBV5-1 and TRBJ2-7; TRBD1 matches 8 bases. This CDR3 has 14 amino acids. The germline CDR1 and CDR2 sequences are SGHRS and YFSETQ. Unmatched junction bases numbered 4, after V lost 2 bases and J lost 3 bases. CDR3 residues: CASSFQGADYEQYF. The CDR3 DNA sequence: TGCGCCAGCAGCTTCCAGGGGGCTGACTACGAGCAGTACTTC. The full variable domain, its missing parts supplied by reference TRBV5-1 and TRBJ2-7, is KAGVTQTPRYLIKTRGQQVTLSCSPISGHRSVSWYQQTPGQGLQFLFEYFSETQRNKGNFPGRFSGRQFSNSRSEMNVSTLELGDSALYLCASSFQGADYEQYFGPGTRLTVT.

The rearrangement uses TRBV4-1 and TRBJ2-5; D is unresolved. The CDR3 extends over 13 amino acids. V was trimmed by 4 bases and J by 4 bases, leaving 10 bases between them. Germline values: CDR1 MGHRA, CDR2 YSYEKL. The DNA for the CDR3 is TGCGCCAGCAGCCGGGTGAGATCAGAGACCCAGTACTTC. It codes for CASSRVRSETQYF.

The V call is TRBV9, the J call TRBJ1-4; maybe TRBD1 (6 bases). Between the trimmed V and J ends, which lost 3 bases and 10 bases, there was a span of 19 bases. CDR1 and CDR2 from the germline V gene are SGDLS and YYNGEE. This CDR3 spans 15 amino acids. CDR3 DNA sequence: TGTGCCAGCAGCGAAGGGGGGGTAGGCCGCGGAAAACTGTTTTTT. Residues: CASSEGGVGRGKLFF.

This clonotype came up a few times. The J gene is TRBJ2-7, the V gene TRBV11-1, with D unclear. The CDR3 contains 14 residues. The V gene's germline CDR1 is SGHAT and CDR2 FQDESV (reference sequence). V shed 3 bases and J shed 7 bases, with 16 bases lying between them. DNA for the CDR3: TGTGCCAGCAGCTTCACGGCCGGAAAAAGTGAGCAGTACTTC. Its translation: CASSFTAGKSEQYF.

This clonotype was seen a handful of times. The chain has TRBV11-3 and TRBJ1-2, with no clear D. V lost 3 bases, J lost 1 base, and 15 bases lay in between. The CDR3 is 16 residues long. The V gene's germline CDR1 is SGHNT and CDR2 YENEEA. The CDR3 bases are TGTGCCAGCAGCTTCTCCCCGGCCCTACTTAACTATGGCTACACCTTC. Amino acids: CASSFSPALLNYGYTF.

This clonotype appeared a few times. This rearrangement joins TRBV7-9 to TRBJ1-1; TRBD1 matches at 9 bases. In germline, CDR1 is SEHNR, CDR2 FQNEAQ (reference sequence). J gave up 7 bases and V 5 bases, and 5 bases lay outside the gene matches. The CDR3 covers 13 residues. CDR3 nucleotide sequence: TGTGCCAGCAGCGTGACAGGGGGAAATGAAGCTTTCTTT. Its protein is CASSVTGGNEAFF.

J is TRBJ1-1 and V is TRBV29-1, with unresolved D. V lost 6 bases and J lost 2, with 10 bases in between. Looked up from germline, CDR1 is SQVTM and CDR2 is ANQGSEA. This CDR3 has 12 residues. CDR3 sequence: CSVKQTNTEAFF. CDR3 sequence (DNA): TGCAGCGTAAAACAGACTAACACTGAAGCTTTCTTT.

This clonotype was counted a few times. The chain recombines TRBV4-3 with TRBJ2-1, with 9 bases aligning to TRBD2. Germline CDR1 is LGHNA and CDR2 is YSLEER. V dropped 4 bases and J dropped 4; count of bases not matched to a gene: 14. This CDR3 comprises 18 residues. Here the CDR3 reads CASSRDLAGSTSYNEQFF. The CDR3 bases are TGCGCCAGCAGCCGAGATCTAGCGGGGTCGACTTCGTACAATGAGCAGTTCTTC.

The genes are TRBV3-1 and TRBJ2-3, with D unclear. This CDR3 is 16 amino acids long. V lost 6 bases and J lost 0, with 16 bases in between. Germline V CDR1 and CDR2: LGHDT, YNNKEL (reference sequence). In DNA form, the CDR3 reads TGTGCCAGCAGTCCCTCGCGGCAATCTAGCACAGATACGCAGTATTTT. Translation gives CASSPSRQSSTDTQYF.

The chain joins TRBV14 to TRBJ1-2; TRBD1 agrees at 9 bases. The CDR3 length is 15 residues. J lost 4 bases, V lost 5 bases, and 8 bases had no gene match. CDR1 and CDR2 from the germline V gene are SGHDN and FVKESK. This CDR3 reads CASSVQGAAGYGYTF. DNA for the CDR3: TGTGCCAGCAGCGTACAGGGGGCCGCGGGCTATGGCTACACCTTC.

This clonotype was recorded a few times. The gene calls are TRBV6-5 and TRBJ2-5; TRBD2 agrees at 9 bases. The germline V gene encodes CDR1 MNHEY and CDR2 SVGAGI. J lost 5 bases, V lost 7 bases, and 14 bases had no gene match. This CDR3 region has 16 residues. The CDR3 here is CASIGRLAGSVETQYF. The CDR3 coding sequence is TGTGCCAGCATCGGGAGGCTAGCGGGGAGCGTTGAGACCCAGTACTTC.

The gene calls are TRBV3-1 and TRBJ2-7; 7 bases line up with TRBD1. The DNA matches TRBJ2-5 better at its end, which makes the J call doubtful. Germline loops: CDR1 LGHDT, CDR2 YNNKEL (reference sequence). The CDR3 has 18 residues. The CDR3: CASSHLGDSGLPGETQYF. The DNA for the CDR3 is TGTGCCAGCAGCCACCTAGGGGACAGCGGCCTCCCCGGGGAGACCCAGTACTTC.

As DNA, the CDR3 is TGTGCCAGCAGCCATGTCGTGGGACTAGGGAATGAGCAGTTCTTC. Residues: CASSHVVGLGNEQFF. This chain uses TRBV4-2 with TRBJ2-1; TRBD2 agrees at 8 bases. From germline, CDR1 is LGHNA and CDR2 YNFKEQ. V shed 3 bases and J 7 bases; nucleotides not matched to a gene: 8. The CDR3 is made up of 15 amino acids.

CDR3 DNA sequence: TGTGCCAGCAGCCGAGGGCAGGGAGGCACGGAGACCCAGTACTTC. Translated, it gives CASSRGQGGTETQYF. The gene calls are TRBV11-3 and TRBJ2-5, with D possibly being TRBD2 (6 bases). The V gene's germline CDR1 is SGHNT and CDR2 YENEEA. The V end was cut by 5 bases, the J end by 5 bases, with 18 bases between. The CDR3 contains 15 residues. Full variable domain (outside the CDR3, taken from reference TRBV11-3 and TRBJ2-5): EAGVVQSPRYKIIEKKQPVAFWCNPISGHNTLYWYLQNLGQGPELLIRYENEEAVDDSQLPKDRFSAERLKGVDSTLKIQPAELGDSAVYLCASSRGQGGTETQYFGPGTRLLVL.

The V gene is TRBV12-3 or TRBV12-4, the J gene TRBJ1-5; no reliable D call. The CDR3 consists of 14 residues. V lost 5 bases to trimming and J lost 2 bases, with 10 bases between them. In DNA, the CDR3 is TGTGCCAGCAGTCCCATTAGGGGCAATCAGCCCCAGCATTTT. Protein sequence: CASSPIRGNQPQHF.

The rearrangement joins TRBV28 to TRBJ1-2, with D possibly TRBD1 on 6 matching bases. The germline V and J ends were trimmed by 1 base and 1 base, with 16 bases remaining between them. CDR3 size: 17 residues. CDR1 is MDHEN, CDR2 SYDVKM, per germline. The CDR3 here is CASSLLGGGMDNYGYTF. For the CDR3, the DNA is TGTGCCAGCAGTTTATTAGGGGGGGGGATGGATAACTATGGCTACACCTTC.

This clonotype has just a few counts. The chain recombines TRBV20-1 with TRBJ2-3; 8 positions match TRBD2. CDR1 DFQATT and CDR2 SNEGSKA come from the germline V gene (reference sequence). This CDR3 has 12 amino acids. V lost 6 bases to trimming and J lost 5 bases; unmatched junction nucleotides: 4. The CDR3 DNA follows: TGCAGTGCCCCGACTAGCGAAGATACGCAGTATTTT. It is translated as CSAPTSEDTQYF.

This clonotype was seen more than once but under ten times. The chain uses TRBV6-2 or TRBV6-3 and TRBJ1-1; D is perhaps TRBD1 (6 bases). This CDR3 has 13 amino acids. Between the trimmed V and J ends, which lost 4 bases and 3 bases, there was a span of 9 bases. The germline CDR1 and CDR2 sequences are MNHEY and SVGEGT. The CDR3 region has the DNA TGTGCCAGCAGTTCCGGGACACACACTGAAGCTTTCTTT. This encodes CASSSGTHTEAFF.

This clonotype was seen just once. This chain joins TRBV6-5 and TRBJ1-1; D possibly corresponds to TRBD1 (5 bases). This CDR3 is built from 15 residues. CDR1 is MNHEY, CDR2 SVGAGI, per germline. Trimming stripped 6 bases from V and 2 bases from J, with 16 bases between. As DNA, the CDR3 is TGTGCCAGCAGACAGAGGGCAGGGTCAAACACTGAAGCTTTCTTT. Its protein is CASRQRAGSNTEAFF.

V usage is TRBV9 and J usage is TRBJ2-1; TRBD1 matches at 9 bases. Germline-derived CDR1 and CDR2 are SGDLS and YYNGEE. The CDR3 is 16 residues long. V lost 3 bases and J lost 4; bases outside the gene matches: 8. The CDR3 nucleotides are TGTGCCAGCAGCGCACCCTCGGGACAGGGATACAATGAGCAGTTCTTC. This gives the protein CASSAPSGQGYNEQFF.

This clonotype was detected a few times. In DNA form, the CDR3 reads TGTGCCAGCAGTTATACCCTGGAAAGTCAGCCCCAGCATTTT. Translating it yields CASSYTLESQPQHF. The chain combines TRBV6-6 with TRBJ1-5, with D hard to call. Trimming left V 3 bases short and J 6 bases short, with 12 bases between. CDR3 size: 14 residues. Germline CDR1 and CDR2: MNHNY and SVGAGI (reference sequence).

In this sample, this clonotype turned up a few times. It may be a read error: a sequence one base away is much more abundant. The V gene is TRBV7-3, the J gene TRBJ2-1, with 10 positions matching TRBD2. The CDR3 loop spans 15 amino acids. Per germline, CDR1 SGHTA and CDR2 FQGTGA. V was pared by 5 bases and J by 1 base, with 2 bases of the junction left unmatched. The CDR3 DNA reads TGTGCCAGCAGCATACTAGCGGGGTCCTACAATGAGCAGTTCTTC. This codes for CASSILAGSYNEQFF.